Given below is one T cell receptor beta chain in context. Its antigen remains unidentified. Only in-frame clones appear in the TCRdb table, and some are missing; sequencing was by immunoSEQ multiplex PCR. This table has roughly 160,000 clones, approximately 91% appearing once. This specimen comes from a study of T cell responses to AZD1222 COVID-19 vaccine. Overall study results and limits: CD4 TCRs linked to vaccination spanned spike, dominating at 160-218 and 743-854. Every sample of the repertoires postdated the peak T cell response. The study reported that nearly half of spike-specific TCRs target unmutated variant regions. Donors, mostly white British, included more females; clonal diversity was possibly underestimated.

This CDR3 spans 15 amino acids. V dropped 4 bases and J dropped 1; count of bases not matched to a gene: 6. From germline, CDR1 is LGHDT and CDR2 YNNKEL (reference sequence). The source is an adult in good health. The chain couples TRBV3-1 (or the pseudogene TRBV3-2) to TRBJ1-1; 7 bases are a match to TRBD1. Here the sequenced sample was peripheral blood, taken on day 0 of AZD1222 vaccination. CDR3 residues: CASSLGQVGNTEAFF. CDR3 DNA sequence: TGTGCCAGCAGCCTCGGACAGGTGGGGAACACTGAAGCTTTCTTT.